These 2 T cell receptor beta chains share one sample of origin, sequenced in a study of blood T cell repertoires in COVID-19 (dated by TCRdb to 2019 to 2021). The library was made by the immunoSEQ multiplex PCR assay. Entries here come from immuneACCESS through TCRdb and include only in-frame sequences with V and J called. Some clones fail to appear in such tables; in the studies checked, an unresolved V gene covers under half of the shortfall, and the cause of the remainder is unknown. The sample table shows about 220,000 clones, and 80% to 85% are seen once. The ten largest clones add up to roughly 5.5% of the sample. Material: peripheral blood. These receptors all come from a woman in her 70s with COVID-19, enrolled during active disease.

The V and J genes are TRBV11-2 and TRBJ2-7, with D uncertain. The CDR3 has 13 amino acids. Trimming shortened V by 3 bases and J by 1 base, and 7 bases separated the two germline ends. Germline V gene lookup returns CDR1 SGHAT and CDR2 FQNNGV. The CDR3: CASSFSRSYEQYF. The DNA for the CDR3 is TGTGCCAGCAGCTTTTCGCGGTCCTACGAGCAGTACTTC.

The chain links TRBV19 to TRBJ1-2, with no clear D. This CDR3 has 14 amino acids. V lost 6 bases and J lost 7, with 18 bases in between. The germline V gene encodes CDR1 LNHDA and CDR2 SQIVND (reference sequence). The CDR3 DNA is TGTGCCAGTAGGACTGGTGAGGAATTCTCTGGCTACACCTTC. The encoded protein is CASRTGEEFSGYTF.